The rows below give T cell receptor beta chains drawn from one sample of a study of CD8 T cells in ankylosing spondylitis. MiXCR was run by TCRdb on the 5' RACE reads, yielding one entry per CDR3 protein. The sample includes approximately 340,000 distinct CDR3 sequences, approximately 15% of them seen just once. The sequenced material came from blood, either unsorted or a sorted T cell fraction (not recorded which). The receptors derive from a male donor with ankylosing spondylitis or in good health (not recorded which). CDR3s leave out the opening cysteine and the closing phenylalanine or tryptophan. A D gene is named only where the DNA matches it firmly. Clone size is shown for a subset of rows, as once, few, many or a class of expanded clone.

V: TRBV10-3
size: few
D: NA
CDR3: ASTGASGLSYNEQF

V: TRBV6-5
size: few
D: TRBD1
CDR3: ASSLDRGDTQY

V: TRBV5-1
size: few
D: TRBD2
CDR3: ASSLGGLASDTQY

V: TRBV4-1
size: NA
D: TRBD2
CDR3: ASSQELAGALSYNEQF

V: TRBV10-3
size: few
D: TRBD2
CDR3: AIKTSGGDYNEQF

V: TRBV10-3
size: few
D: NA
CDR3: AISERGPPYEQY

V: TRBV12-3/TRBV12-4
size: few
D: NA
CDR3: ASEAGEGSPLH

V: TRBV6-6
size: few
D: NA
CDR3: ASSYSHEKLF

V: TRBV19
size: few
D: NA
CDR3: ASKRSVSGANVLT

V: TRBV7-9
size: NA
D: TRBD2
CDR3: ASRYTGTSGGEQY

V: TRBV21-1
size: many
D: NA
CDR3: ASSKGGLAGDIEQF

V: TRBV10-3
size: few
D: NA
CDR3: AIGRLSTDTQY

V: TRBV9
size: many
D: NA
CDR3: ASSVAGDRQEQF

V: TRBV7-9
size: few
D: TRBD1
CDR3: ASSFRQGLDTQY

V: TRBV4-1
size: few
D: NA
CDR3: ASSPPGMWTGELF

V: TRBV3-1
size: many
D: NA
CDR3: ASSHIGETQY

V: TRBV20-1
size: few
D: NA
CDR3: SARDQLEDRY

V: TRBV7-2
size: NA
D: NA
CDR3: ASSLSPTDTQY

V: TRBV5-1
size: many
D: NA
CDR3: ASSWATGVGRTEAF

V: TRBV7-9
size: NA
D: NA
CDR3: ASSKEGETQY

V: TRBV5-1
size: few
D: TRBD2
CDR3: ASSSGLAASYNEQF